The rows below give T cell receptor beta chains drawn from one sample of a study of shared clonotypes between healthy human individuals. Using immunoSEQ multiplex PCR, the repertoire was profiled, and TCRdb retains in-frame clones only, with some absent. The sample lists about 960,000 clones; over 60% were seen once. Specimen: memory CD4+ T cells sorted from blood. Receptors were obtained from a man between 18 and 35 years old in good health. The CDR3 runs from the conserved cysteine through the conserved F or W. Fields, in order: V gene, J gene, clone size, D gene, CDR3 DNA, CDR3 protein. D genes are given only for firm matches. The listing skips clone size in some rows; elsewhere it reads once, few, many or a size class.

v_gene: TRBV18; j_gene: TRBJ1-2; abundance: -; d_gene: -; CDR3nt: TGTGCCAGCTCACCACAGGGATCCCTCTATGGCTACACCTTC; CDR3aa: CASSPQGSLYGYTF
v_gene: TRBV19; j_gene: TRBJ2-7; abundance: -; d_gene: TRBD2; CDR3nt: TGTGCCAGTATGGGGACTAGCGGGGGGTCCTACGAGCAGTACTTC; CDR3aa: CASMGTSGGSYEQYF
v_gene: TRBV5-6; j_gene: TRBJ2-4; abundance: -; d_gene: -; CDR3nt: TGTGCCAGCAGCGAAACAGGACTAGCCAAAAACATTCAGTACTTC; CDR3aa: CASSETGLAKNIQYF
v_gene: TRBV7-3; j_gene: TRBJ2-3; abundance: once; d_gene: -; CDR3nt: TGTGCCAGCACTGATCCCGGGGGACCCACAGATACGCAGTATTTT; CDR3aa: CASTDPGGPTDTQYF
v_gene: TRBV21-1; j_gene: TRBJ1-1; abundance: -; d_gene: -; CDR3nt: TGTGCCAGGCAATGCCAGGGGGATCCGAACACTGAAGCTTTCTTT; CDR3aa: CARQCQGDPNTEAFF
v_gene: TRBV5-1; j_gene: TRBJ2-7; abundance: -; d_gene: TRBD1; CDR3nt: TGCGCCAGCAGGCCCCGGGACAGGCTCTACGAGCAGTACTTC; CDR3aa: CASRPRDRLYEQYF
v_gene: TRBV5-1; j_gene: TRBJ2-1; abundance: many; d_gene: TRBD2; CDR3nt: TGCGCCAGCAGCTTGGGGGGACTAGCGGTCTACAATGAGCAGTTCTTC; CDR3aa: CASSLGGLAVYNEQFF
v_gene: TRBV4-1; j_gene: TRBJ2-5; abundance: -; d_gene: -; CDR3nt: TGCGCCAGCAGCCAAGGACCCAGCGCAAGCCAAGAGACCCAGTACTTC; CDR3aa: CASSQGPSASQETQYF
v_gene: TRBV6-6; j_gene: TRBJ1-4; abundance: -; d_gene: -; CDR3nt: TGTGCCAGCAGTTACCTGACGGGGGCTGAAAAACTGTTTTTT; CDR3aa: CASSYLTGAEKLFF
v_gene: TRBV5-4; j_gene: TRBJ1-2; abundance: -; d_gene: TRBD1; CDR3nt: TGTGCCAGCAGCTTGGGGCAGGGGGCATTGTATGGCTACACCTTC; CDR3aa: CASSLGQGALYGYTF
v_gene: TRBV19; j_gene: TRBJ2-1; abundance: -; d_gene: -; CDR3nt: TGTGCCAGTAGTCCCCCGGGGGTAAGGCAGTTCTTC; CDR3aa: CASSPPGVRQFF
v_gene: TRBV5-8; j_gene: TRBJ1-2; abundance: -; d_gene: TRBD1; CDR3nt: TGTGCCAGCAGCCTGGGACAGGGAAGAGTACGTGGCTACACCTTC; CDR3aa: CASSLGQGRVRGYTF
v_gene: TRBV27; j_gene: TRBJ2-3; abundance: -; d_gene: -; CDR3nt: TGTGCCAGCAGTTCGTCGGATACGCAGTATTTT; CDR3aa: CASSSSDTQYF
v_gene: TRBV28; j_gene: TRBJ2-3; abundance: once; d_gene: -; CDR3nt: TGTGCCAGCAGGTCCGGGAAACCAAGCACAGATACGCAGTATTTT; CDR3aa: CASRSGKPSTDTQYF
v_gene: TRBV5-6; j_gene: TRBJ2-2; abundance: few; d_gene: -; CDR3nt: TGTGCCAGCAGCCCCGAATGGGGGTTCACCGGGGAGCTGTTTTTT; CDR3aa: CASSPEWGFTGELFF
v_gene: TRBV7-6; j_gene: TRBJ2-7; abundance: -; d_gene: -; CDR3nt: TGTGCCAGCAACCGCATGGAGGCTCACGAGCAGTACTTC; CDR3aa: CASNRMEAHEQYF
v_gene: TRBV4-1; j_gene: TRBJ2-3; abundance: many; d_gene: -; CDR3nt: TGCGCCAGCAGCCAAGAGACAGGTGGGGCTAGCGATACGCAGTATTTT; CDR3aa: CASSQETGGASDTQYF
v_gene: TRBV18; j_gene: TRBJ1-2; abundance: few; d_gene: -; CDR3nt: TGTGCCAGCTCCCCCTGGGCAGAGCCCAACTATGGCTACACCTTC; CDR3aa: CASSPWAEPNYGYTF
v_gene: TRBV19; j_gene: TRBJ2-7; abundance: -; d_gene: TRBD1; CDR3nt: TGTGCCAGTAGTGCCGGGACAGGGGGCTCCTACGAGCAGTACTTC; CDR3aa: CASSAGTGGSYEQYF
v_gene: TRBV6-5; j_gene: TRBJ1-1; abundance: -; d_gene: -; CDR3nt: TGTGCCAGCAGCCCCAGGGAGGGGATGAACACTGAAGCTTTCTTT; CDR3aa: CASSPREGMNTEAFF
v_gene: TRBV10-3; j_gene: TRBJ2-1; abundance: -; d_gene: -; CDR3nt: TGTGCCATCAGTGAGTCAGGGCCATACAATGAGCAGTTCTTC; CDR3aa: CAISESGPYNEQFF
v_gene: TRBV2; j_gene: TRBJ2-1; abundance: -; d_gene: -; CDR3nt: TGTGCCAGCAGTGAACAAGGGACAACTAGGGATGAGCAGTTCTTC; CDR3aa: CASSEQGTTRDEQFF
v_gene: TRBV18; j_gene: TRBJ1-1; abundance: -; d_gene: TRBD1; CDR3nt: TGTGCCAGCTCAGCAACCTCAGGGGGGAAGAACACTGAAGCTTTCTTT; CDR3aa: CASSATSGGKNTEAFF
v_gene: TRBV19; j_gene: TRBJ2-7; abundance: -; d_gene: TRBD1; CDR3nt: TGTGCCAGTAGTATCGTCCCGGGACAGACTCGGGTCCCCGAGCAGTACTTC; CDR3aa: CASSIVPGQTRVPEQYF
v_gene: TRBV27; j_gene: TRBJ1-2; abundance: -; d_gene: -; CDR3nt: TGTGCCAGCAGTTTAACAGGGCGTATTAATGGCTACACCTTC; CDR3aa: CASSLTGRINGYTF
v_gene: TRBV11-3; j_gene: TRBJ2-1; abundance: -; d_gene: -; CDR3nt: TGTGCCAGCAGCCTGGGGCAGGGCACCTACAATGAGCAGTTCTTC; CDR3aa: CASSLGQGTYNEQFF
v_gene: TRBV6-6; j_gene: TRBJ2-5; abundance: -; d_gene: TRBD1; CDR3nt: TGTGCCAGCAGTTACTACGACAGGGGGTGGGAGACCCAGTACTTC; CDR3aa: CASSYYDRGWETQYF
v_gene: TRBV6-6; j_gene: TRBJ2-2; abundance: once; d_gene: -; CDR3nt: TGTGCCAGCAGTTATGACTCCGCGAACACCGGGGAGCTGTTTTTT; CDR3aa: CASSYDSANTGELFF
v_gene: TRBV5-1; j_gene: TRBJ1-2; abundance: -; d_gene: TRBD1; CDR3nt: TGCGCCAGCAGCTTGCCAGGGGGAATACATGGCTACACCTTC; CDR3aa: CASSLPGGIHGYTF
v_gene: TRBV2; j_gene: TRBJ2-1; abundance: -; d_gene: TRBD2; CDR3nt: TGTGCCAGCAAGGCTACTAGCGGGGGAGTTTATGAGCAGTTCTTC; CDR3aa: CASKATSGGVYEQFF
v_gene: TRBV5-4; j_gene: TRBJ1-1; abundance: once; d_gene: -; CDR3nt: TGTGCCAGCGGCACAGTCGCCCCCTACACTGAAGCTTTCTTT; CDR3aa: CASGTVAPYTEAFF
v_gene: TRBV15; j_gene: TRBJ2-2; abundance: -; d_gene: -; CDR3nt: TGTGCCACCAGCACGTCACTTAACACCGGGGAGCTGTTTTTT; CDR3aa: CATSTSLNTGELFF
v_gene: TRBV7-2; j_gene: TRBJ2-1; abundance: -; d_gene: TRBD2; CDR3nt: TGTGCCAGCAGCATTGGGACTACCTCCTACAATGAGCAGTTCTTC; CDR3aa: CASSIGTTSYNEQFF
v_gene: TRBV18; j_gene: TRBJ2-5; abundance: -; d_gene: -; CDR3nt: TGTGCCAGCTCACCAGTCGAAGGGACCCAGTACTTC; CDR3aa: CASSPVEGTQYF
v_gene: TRBV6-5; j_gene: TRBJ2-7; abundance: few; d_gene: -; CDR3nt: TGTGCCAGCAGCAACCCACCGGGTAAGCAGTACTTC; CDR3aa: CASSNPPGKQYF
v_gene: TRBV7-9; j_gene: TRBJ2-2; abundance: -; d_gene: TRBD1; CDR3nt: TGTGCCAGCAGCTTAGGCCGGGACAGAAGGACCGGGGAGCTGTTTTTT; CDR3aa: CASSLGRDRRTGELFF
v_gene: TRBV4-1; j_gene: TRBJ2-7; abundance: -; d_gene: TRBD2; CDR3nt: TGCGCCAGCAGCCAAGTCTTGGGGCGGGAGGGCCGGCGACGCGACTTC; CDR3aa: CASSQVLGREGRRRDF
v_gene: TRBV11-2; j_gene: TRBJ2-5; abundance: -; d_gene: -; CDR3nt: TGTGCCAGCAGCTTATCTGAGACCCAGTACTTC; CDR3aa: CASSLSETQYF
v_gene: TRBV18; j_gene: TRBJ1-1; abundance: -; d_gene: -; CDR3nt: TGTGCCAGCTCATCCGACCGGAGGAACACTGAAGCTTTCTTT; CDR3aa: CASSSDRRNTEAFF
v_gene: TRBV10-3; j_gene: TRBJ1-2; abundance: -; d_gene: -; CDR3nt: TGTGCCATCAGCTCCTCCTCGACAGGCGGGATGGATGGCTACACCTTC; CDR3aa: CAISSSSTGGMDGYTF
v_gene: TRBV6-5; j_gene: TRBJ2-7; abundance: -; d_gene: -; CDR3nt: TGTGCCAGCAGACCCGGCGGGCGAGACGCCTACGAGCAGTACTTC; CDR3aa: CASRPGGRDAYEQYF
v_gene: TRBV11-2; j_gene: TRBJ2-7; abundance: -; d_gene: -; CDR3nt: TGTGCCAGCAGCTTCTCTCTTTACGAGCAGTACTTC; CDR3aa: CASSFSLYEQYF
v_gene: TRBV21-1; j_gene: TRBJ2-7; abundance: -; d_gene: -; CDR3nt: TGTGCCAGCAGCAAACCTCGACTAGCGGGAGATTACGAGCAGTACTTC; CDR3aa: CASSKPRLAGDYEQYF
v_gene: TRBV5-5; j_gene: TRBJ2-7; abundance: -; d_gene: -; CDR3nt: TGTGCCAGCAGCTCGGACGTCCTAAGTGACGAGCAGTACTTC; CDR3aa: CASSSDVLSDEQYF
v_gene: TRBV6-5; j_gene: TRBJ2-7; abundance: -; d_gene: TRBD2; CDR3nt: TGTGCCAGCAGTCCAGGGACTAGCGGGGGCTACGAGCAGTACTTC; CDR3aa: CASSPGTSGGYEQYF
v_gene: TRBV7-2; j_gene: TRBJ1-6; abundance: -; d_gene: TRBD1; CDR3nt: TGTGCCAGCGCGAGCGGGGGACAGGGGAATTCACCCCTCCACTTT; CDR3aa: CASASGGQGNSPLHF
v_gene: TRBV29-1; j_gene: TRBJ2-2; abundance: few; d_gene: TRBD1; CDR3nt: TGCAGCGTGGGCGGACAGGGGGCGAATCGGGGCGGGGAGCTGTTTTTT; CDR3aa: CSVGGQGANRGGELFF
v_gene: TRBV9; j_gene: TRBJ2-3; abundance: many; d_gene: -; CDR3nt: TGTGCCAGCAGCGGGGGGAGGAGCGGACGAGATACGCAGTATTTT; CDR3aa: CASSGGRSGRDTQYF
v_gene: TRBV5-1; j_gene: TRBJ1-1; abundance: -; d_gene: TRBD1; CDR3nt: TGCGCCAGCCGGAGGGATGGGACAGGGGGGACTGAAGCTTTCTTT; CDR3aa: CASRRDGTGGTEAFF
v_gene: TRBV4-2; j_gene: TRBJ2-7; abundance: -; d_gene: TRBD2; CDR3nt: TGTGCCAGCAGCCAATCAAAGGGGGGGACTAGCGGGTCAAGCTCCTACGAGCAGTACTTC; CDR3aa: CASSQSKGGTSGSSSYEQYF
v_gene: TRBV18; j_gene: TRBJ2-7; abundance: -; d_gene: TRBD1; CDR3nt: TGTGCCAGCTCAACGGGACAGGGCTACGAGCAGTACTTC; CDR3aa: CASSTGQGYEQYF
v_gene: TRBV4-1; j_gene: TRBJ1-6; abundance: -; d_gene: TRBD1; CDR3nt: TGCGCCAGCAGCCCCCAGGGGCGCCGACAGGGCGGCAATTCACCCCTCCACTTT; CDR3aa: CASSPQGRRQGGNSPLHF